A single sample gave rise to the 30 T cell receptor beta chains below, sequenced in a study of cytomegalovirus exposure and HLA in healthy donors. A multiplex PCR was run with 60 Vbeta primers and 13 Jbeta primers. The data were produced by immunoSEQ multiplex PCR, yet TCRdb's version contains in-frame clones alone and is incomplete. Of 75,000 to 100,000 clones detected, 75% to 85% appear once; the ten largest clones hold approximately 9.9%. Sequencing was performed on PBMCs. The receptors shown here come from a man in his late teens or twenties in good health and CMV-seropositive.

The chain couples TRBV23-1 to TRBJ2-7; D is unclear. TRBV23-1 belongs to the ORF category, with a function that is uncertain. Between the trimmed V and J ends, which lost 6 bases and 5 bases, there was a span of 14 bases. This CDR3 contains 13 residues. CDR3 sequence: CASRRIGLDEQYF. The CDR3 DNA reads TGCGCCAGCAGACGAATCGGCCTAGACGAGCAGTACTTC.

The sample holds one count of this clone. The chain combines TRBV5-1 with TRBJ2-3; D might be TRBD2 (5 bases). Germline assignment: CDR1 SGHRS and CDR2 YFSETQ. V was cut by 1 base and J by 8 bases, with 20 bases left in between. The CDR3 loop spans 16 amino acids. CDR3: CASSLLGEGPRSTQYF. The CDR3 region has the DNA TGCGCCAGCAGCTTGTTGGGAGAGGGTCCACGAAGTACGCAGTATTTT.

CDR3 protein: CASSSLLGEDYNEQFF. In nucleotides, the CDR3 is TGTGCCAGCAGCTCCCTCCTCGGGGAAGACTACAATGAGCAGTTCTTC. This chain uses TRBV7-9 with TRBJ2-1; possibly TRBD2 for D (5 bases). The CDR3 is 16 residues long. V was pared by 4 bases and J by 3 bases, with 16 bases between. Germline V lookup: CDR1 SEHNR, CDR2 FQNEAQ (reference sequence).

J is TRBJ1-2 and V is TRBV28; 9 nucleotides align to TRBD1. The CDR3 totals 15 residues. J lost 3 bases, V lost 8 bases, and 10 bases had no gene match. Germline CDR1 reads MDHEN; CDR2 reads SYDVKM. DNA of the CDR3: TGTGCCAGCGAAGGAACAGGGGGCGCAGACTATGGCTACACCTTC. This translates into CASEGTGGADYGYTF.

This sequence joins TRBV4-1 and TRBJ2-1; tentative D call: TRBD1 (6 bases). CDR3 length equals 16 residues. V dropped 0 bases and J dropped 6 bases, with 15 bases sitting between them. Germline assignment: CDR1 MGHRA and CDR2 YSYEKL. The chain's CDR3 is CASSQDRLGRGNEQFF. The DNA of the CDR3 is TGCGCCAGCAGCCAAGATCGTCTCGGCAGGGGCAATGAGCAGTTCTTC.

The DNA for the CDR3 is TGTGCCAGCAGTGTCCCGGGACAGGCCCGATACGAGCAGTACTTC. This codes for CASSVPGQARYEQYF. The chain uses TRBV27 and TRBJ2-7, with 8 positions matching TRBD1. The CDR3 runs to 15 residues. Germline CDR1 MNHEY, CDR2 SMNVEV (reference sequence). J was trimmed by 4 bases and V by 5 bases; bases with no gene match: 10.

The rearrangement uses TRBV6-1 and TRBJ2-7; TRBD1 aligns across 10 bases. The ends lost 0 bases at V and 5 bases at J; junction bases unmatched: 4. Germline-derived CDR1 and CDR2 are MNHNS and SASEGT. CDR3 length: 15 residues. CDR3 region: CASSEARDRGHEQYF. CDR3 bases: TGTGCCAGCAGTGAAGCGCGGGACAGGGGTCACGAGCAGTACTTC.

About this clone: Germline is not matched at one junction end, which may reflect a read error. This chain uses TRBV10-1 with TRBJ2-2, with 7 bases lining up with TRBD1. Germline CDR1 reads WNHNN; CDR2 reads SYGVQD (reference sequence). The CDR3 covers 17 residues. CDR3: CTSRLHRDSGVTGELFF. Written as DNA, the CDR3 is TGCACCAGTAGACTCCATCGGGACAGTGGTGTCACCGGGGAGCTGTTTTTT.

The rearrangement uses TRBV28 and TRBJ2-5; 9 bases map to TRBD1. This CDR3 is built from 17 residues. Trimming at V came to 3 bases and at J to 0 bases, leaving 8 bases not matched to a gene. Germline V gives CDR1 MDHEN, CDR2 SYDVKM. As DNA, the CDR3 is TGTGCCAGCAGTTTGCCCGGGACAGGGTATAACCAAGAGACCCAGTACTTC. Its translation is CASSLPGTGYNQETQYF.

The chain recombines TRBV5-1 with TRBJ1-1; 7 nucleotides line up with TRBD1. The V and J ends lost 3 bases and 6 bases, in that order; junction bases with no gene match: 8. Germline lookup yields CDR1 SGHRS and CDR2 YFSETQ. The CDR3 extends over 14 amino acids. The CDR3 bases are TGCGCCAGCAGCTACAGGGGCTCAGACCCTGAAGCTTTCTTT. Residues: CASSYRGSDPEAFF.

J is TRBJ1-4 and V is TRBV29-1; tentatively, D is TRBD1 (5 bases). Germline loops: CDR1 SQVTM, CDR2 ANQGSEA. V was cut by 7 bases and J by 15 bases, with 24 bases left in between. CDR3 length: 13 residues. The CDR3 protein is CSAGGALTEKMFF. The CDR3 nucleotides read TGCAGCGCTGGCGGGGCCCTTACCGAAAAGATGTTTTTT.

The V and J genes are TRBV4-2 and TRBJ2-7, with a weak D call TRBD2 (6 bases). The CDR3 loop spans 14 amino acids. V shed 4 bases and J shed 3 bases, with 13 bases lying between them. Germline values: CDR1 LGHNA, CDR2 YNFKEQ. CDR3 region: CASSPRDSIYEQYF. As DNA, the CDR3 is TGTGCCAGCAGCCCAAGGGACTCAATCTACGAGCAGTACTTC.

The chain recombines TRBV28 with TRBJ1-4, with D possibly TRBD1 on 6 matching bases. Trimming took off 5 bases at V and 3 bases at J, with 10 bases between the two ends. In germline, CDR1 is MDHEN, CDR2 SYDVKM. CDR3 length equals 14 residues. The CDR3 bases are TGTGCCAGCAGTCCGACAGGACCTAATGAAAAACTGTTTTTT. Translating it yields CASSPTGPNEKLFF.

The rearrangement joins TRBV30 to TRBJ2-7, with D perhaps matching TRBD2 (5 bases). The CDR3 is 12 residues long. Germline values: CDR1 GTSNPN, CDR2 SVGIG (reference sequence). Deletions cut 1 base from V and 3 bases from J, with 7 bases between. DNA of the CDR3: TGTGCCTGGAGTGGGACTGGCTACGAGCAGTACTTC. It codes for CAWSGTGYEQYF. The whole variable domain, filled in from reference TRBV30 and TRBJ2-7, reads SQTIHQWPATLVQPVGSPLSLECTVEGTSNPNLYWYRQAAGRGLQLLFYSVGIGQISSEVPQNLSASRPQDRQFILSSKKLLLSDSGFYLCAWSGTGYEQYFGPGTRLTVT.

CDR3 loop: CASSPAGTRSSYEQYF. In DNA form, the CDR3 reads TGTGCCAGCAGCCCGGCCGGGACTAGGAGTTCATACGAGCAGTACTTC. The chain couples TRBV5-4 to TRBJ2-7, with TRBD2 identical over 8 bases. CDR3 length: 16 residues. Germline V CDR1 and CDR2: SGHNT, YYREEE (reference sequence). Trimming took 4 bases from V and 4 from J; bases not matched to a gene: 13.

The rearrangement joins TRBV5-1 to TRBJ1-1; 11 bases are shared with TRBD1. CDR1 SGHRS and CDR2 YFSETQ come from the germline V gene. This CDR3 comprises 15 residues. The ends lost 1 base at V and 5 bases at J; junction bases unmatched: 4. CDR3 in DNA: TGCGCCAGCAGCTTGTTGGGGACAGGGGGGACTGAAGCTTTCTTT. It is translated as CASSLLGTGGTEAFF.

V is TRBV30 and J is TRBJ2-5; 8 bases match TRBD2. The assigned J gene may be wrong: the sequence end matches TRBJ2-7 better. The germline V gene encodes CDR1 GTSNPN and CDR2 SVGIG (reference sequence). This CDR3 comprises 15 residues. The CDR3 region is CAWRGLEYSSYEQYF. CDR3 bases: TGTGCCTGGAGGGGACTAGAATATAGCTCCTACGAGCAGTACTTC.

CDR3 DNA: TGTGCCTGGACCTCCCCTCCAGCATTCGGGGGCACTGAAGCTTTCTTT. Amino acids: CAWTSPPAFGGTEAFF. The gene calls are TRBV30 and TRBJ1-1; D is perhaps TRBD1 (5 bases). Germline-derived CDR1 and CDR2 are GTSNPN and SVGIG (reference sequence). V lost 4 bases to trimming and J lost 4 bases, with 22 bases between them. There are 16 residues in the CDR3.

This rearrangement joins TRBV14 to TRBJ1-1; D remains ambiguous. The CDR3 is 15 amino acids. From germline, CDR1 is SGHDN and CDR2 FVKESK. Trimming stripped 0 bases from V and 2 bases from J, with 10 bases between. The CDR3 sequence is CASSQDIWPNTEAFF. CDR3 in DNA: TGTGCCAGCAGCCAAGATATTTGGCCTAACACTGAAGCTTTCTTT.

The chain is built from TRBV13 and TRBJ1-2, with 8 bases aligning to TRBD1. Germline V gene sequence: CDR1 PRHDT, CDR2 FYEKMQ (reference sequence). CDR3 length equals 16 residues. Trimming at V came to 4 bases and at J to 5 bases, leaving 12 bases not matched to a gene. The CDR3 loop is CASSSVDRATRYGYTF. Here the CDR3 DNA reads TGTGCCAGCAGCTCCGTGGACAGGGCCACCAGATATGGCTACACCTTC.

The chain combines TRBV5-1 with TRBJ2-7; tentatively, D is TRBD2 (5 bases). Germline loops: CDR1 SGHRS, CDR2 YFSETQ. V dropped 3 bases and J dropped 2 bases, with 12 bases sitting between them. The CDR3 extends over 14 amino acids. The CDR3 spells CASSYGLATYEQYF. DNA for the CDR3: TGCGCCAGCAGCTACGGACTTGCTACCTACGAGCAGTACTTC.

J is TRBJ2-3 and V is TRBV18; 8 nucleotides match TRBD2. The V segment lost 3 bases and the J segment 2 bases; nucleotides outside the gene matches: 4. The CDR3 is made up of 15 amino acids. The germline CDR1 and CDR2 sequences are KGHSH and LQKENI. The CDR3 protein is CASSPTGGPTDTQYF. The CDR3 DNA sequence: TGTGCCAGCTCACCGACGGGGGGGCCCACAGATACGCAGTATTTT.

The V and J genes are TRBV5-1 and TRBJ1-3; the D is unclear. Germline V gene lookup returns CDR1 SGHRS and CDR2 YFSETQ. The CDR3 loop spans 16 amino acids. V was trimmed by 0 bases and J by 0 bases, leaving 10 bases between them. CDR3 DNA sequence: TGCGCCAGCAGCTTGGGGCCCCTCTCCTCTGGAAACACCATATATTTT. Its translation is CASSLGPLSSGNTIYF.

This clone was seen only a few times. This chain links TRBV5-1 with TRBJ2-7; D is possibly TRBD1 (6 bases). Between the trimmed V and J ends, which lost 1 base and 2 bases, there was a span of 10 bases. The length of the CDR3 is 14 residues. The germline V gene has CDR1 SGHRS and CDR2 YFSETQ. The CDR3 nucleotides are TGCGCCAGCAGCTTGACAGGGATGGCCTACGAGCAGTACTTC. This codes for CASSLTGMAYEQYF.

The rearrangement uses TRBV4-1 and TRBJ2-2; D is possibly TRBD2 (5 bases). V dropped 1 base and J dropped 7 bases, with 13 bases sitting between them. The CDR3 is made up of 15 amino acids. CDR1 and CDR2 (germline): MGHRA, YSYEKL. CDR3 coding DNA: TGCGCCAGCAGCCAAGTAAGGGCGGGTCACGGGGAGCTGTTTTTT. Translation: CASSQVRAGHGELFF.

The V call is TRBV6-1, the J call TRBJ2-7, with 12 bases fitting TRBD2. The V gene end was trimmed by 8 bases and the J gene end by 3 bases; junction bases not matched to a gene: 5. CDR3 length equals 14 residues. Germline CDR1 MNHNS, CDR2 SASEGT. As DNA, the CDR3 is TGTGCCAGCGTAACTAGCGGGGGGATCTACGAGCAGTACTTC. Its translation is CASVTSGGIYEQYF.

V and J are TRBV30 and TRBJ1-2; D remains unclear. This CDR3 is 11 amino acids long. The germline V gene encodes CDR1 GTSNPN and CDR2 SVGIG (reference sequence). The V end was cut by 2 bases, the J end by 4 bases, with 5 bases between. The DNA for the CDR3 is TGTGCCTGGAGTCCCCTCTATGGCTACACCTTC. Residues: CAWSPLYGYTF.

In DNA, the CDR3 is TGCGCCAGCAGCCAAGTTGGAAGGGGGCAGAGGAAAGAAAATGGCTACACCTTC. It codes for CASSQVGRGQRKENGYTF. V gene TRBV4-1 combines with J gene TRBJ1-2, with 7 nucleotides matching TRBD1. J was trimmed by 6 bases and V by 1 base; bases with no gene match: 17. Germline CDR1 is MGHRA and CDR2 is YSYEKL. The CDR3 consists of 18 residues.

J is TRBJ2-5 and V is TRBV28; 7 bases are shared with TRBD1. The CDR3 length is 14 residues. Unmatched junction bases numbered 5, after V lost 5 bases and J lost 2 bases. Germline V lookup: CDR1 MDHEN, CDR2 SYDVKM. The chain's CDR3 is CASSPQGQQETQYF. The CDR3, as DNA: TGTGCCAGCAGTCCCCAGGGACAGCAAGAGACCCAGTACTTC.

This rearrangement joins TRBV9 to TRBJ2-3, with 10 bases matching TRBD2. The CDR3 runs 15 residues. Trimming took 3 bases from V and 5 from J; bases not matched to a gene: 6. Germline assignment: CDR1 SGDLS and CDR2 YYNGEE. The CDR3 region is CASSEGTSARDTQYF. The CDR3 DNA reads as TGTGCCAGCAGCGAGGGGACTAGCGCTAGAGATACGCAGTATTTT.